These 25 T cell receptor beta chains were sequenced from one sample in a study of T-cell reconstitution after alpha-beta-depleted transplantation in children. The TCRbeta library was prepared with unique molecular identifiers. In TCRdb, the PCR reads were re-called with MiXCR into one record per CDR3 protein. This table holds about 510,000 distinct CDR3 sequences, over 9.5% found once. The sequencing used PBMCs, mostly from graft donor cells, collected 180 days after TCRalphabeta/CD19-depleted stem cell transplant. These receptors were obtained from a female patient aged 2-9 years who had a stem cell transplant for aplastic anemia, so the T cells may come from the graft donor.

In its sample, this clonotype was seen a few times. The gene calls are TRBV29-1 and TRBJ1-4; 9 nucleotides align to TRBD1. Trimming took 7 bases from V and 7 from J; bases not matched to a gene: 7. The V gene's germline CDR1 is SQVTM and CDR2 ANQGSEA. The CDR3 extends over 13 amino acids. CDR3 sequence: CSGLTGGSEKLFF. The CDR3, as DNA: TGCAGCGGCCTGACAGGGGGGAGTGAAAAACTGTTTTTT.

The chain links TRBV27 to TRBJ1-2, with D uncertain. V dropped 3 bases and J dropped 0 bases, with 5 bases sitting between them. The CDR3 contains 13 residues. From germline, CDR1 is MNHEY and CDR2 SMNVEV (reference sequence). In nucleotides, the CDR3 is TGTGCCAGCAGTTTTTCTTCTAACTATGGCTACACCTTC. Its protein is CASSFSSNYGYTF.

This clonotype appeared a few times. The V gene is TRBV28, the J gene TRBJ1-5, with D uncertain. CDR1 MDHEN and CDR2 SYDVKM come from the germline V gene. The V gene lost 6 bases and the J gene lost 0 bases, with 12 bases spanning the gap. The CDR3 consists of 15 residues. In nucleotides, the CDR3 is TGTGCCAGCAGCGAATACAGTTATAGCAATCAGCCCCAGCATTTT. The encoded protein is CASSEYSYSNQPQHF.

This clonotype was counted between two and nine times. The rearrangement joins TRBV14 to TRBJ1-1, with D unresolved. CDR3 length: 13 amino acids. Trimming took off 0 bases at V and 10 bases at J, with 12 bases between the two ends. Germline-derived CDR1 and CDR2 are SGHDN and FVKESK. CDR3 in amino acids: CASSQELGERAFF. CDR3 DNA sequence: TGTGCCAGCAGCCAAGAACTCGGGGAGAGAGCTTTCTTT.

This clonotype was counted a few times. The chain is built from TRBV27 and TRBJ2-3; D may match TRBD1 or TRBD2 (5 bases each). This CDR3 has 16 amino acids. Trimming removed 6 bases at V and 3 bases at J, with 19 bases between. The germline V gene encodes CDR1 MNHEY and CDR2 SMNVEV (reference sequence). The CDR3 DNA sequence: TGTGCCAGCAGGGGGACCCCCGAGAGGCATACAGATACGCAGTATTTT. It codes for CASRGTPERHTDTQYF.

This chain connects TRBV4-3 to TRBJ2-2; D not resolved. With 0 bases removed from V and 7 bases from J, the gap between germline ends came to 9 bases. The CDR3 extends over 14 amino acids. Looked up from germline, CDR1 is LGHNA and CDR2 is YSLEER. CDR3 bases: TGCGCCAGCAGCCAAGATGCCCATTTCGGGGAGCTGTTTTTT. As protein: CASSQDAHFGELFF.

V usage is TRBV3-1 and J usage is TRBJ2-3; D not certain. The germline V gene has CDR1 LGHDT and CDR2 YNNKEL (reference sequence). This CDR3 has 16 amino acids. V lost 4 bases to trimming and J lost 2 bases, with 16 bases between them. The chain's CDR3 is CASSRRMHRATDTQYF. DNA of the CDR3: TGTGCCAGCAGCCGGCGTATGCATCGAGCCACAGATACGCAGTATTTT.

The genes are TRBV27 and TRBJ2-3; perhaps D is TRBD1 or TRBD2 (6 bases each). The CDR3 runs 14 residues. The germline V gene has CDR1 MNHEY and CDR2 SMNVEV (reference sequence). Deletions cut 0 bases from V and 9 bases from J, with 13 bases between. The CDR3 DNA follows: TGTGCCAGCAGTTTATCGCATCGAGGGGGGACGCAGTATTTT. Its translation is CASSLSHRGGTQYF.

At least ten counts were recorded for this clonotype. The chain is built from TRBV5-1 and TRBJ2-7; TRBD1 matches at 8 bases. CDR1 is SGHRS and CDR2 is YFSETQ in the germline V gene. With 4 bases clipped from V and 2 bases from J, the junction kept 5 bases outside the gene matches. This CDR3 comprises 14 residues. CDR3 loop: CASSGRTGPYEQYF. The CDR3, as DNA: TGCGCCAGCAGCGGTCGGACAGGGCCCTACGAGCAGTACTTC.

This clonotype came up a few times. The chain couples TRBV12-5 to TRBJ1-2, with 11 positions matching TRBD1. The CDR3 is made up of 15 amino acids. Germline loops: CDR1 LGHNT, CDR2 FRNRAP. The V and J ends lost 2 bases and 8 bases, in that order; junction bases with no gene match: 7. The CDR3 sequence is CASGLLPGQGVGYTF. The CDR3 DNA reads TGTGCTAGTGGTTTGCTCCCGGGACAGGGGGTAGGCTACACCTTC. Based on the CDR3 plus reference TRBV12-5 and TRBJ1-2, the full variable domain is DARVTQTPRHKVTEMGQEVTMRCQPILGHNTVFWYRQTMMQGLELLAYFRNRAPLDDSGMPKDRFSAEMPDATLATLKIQPSEPRDSAVYFCASGLLPGQGVGYTFGSGTRLTVV.

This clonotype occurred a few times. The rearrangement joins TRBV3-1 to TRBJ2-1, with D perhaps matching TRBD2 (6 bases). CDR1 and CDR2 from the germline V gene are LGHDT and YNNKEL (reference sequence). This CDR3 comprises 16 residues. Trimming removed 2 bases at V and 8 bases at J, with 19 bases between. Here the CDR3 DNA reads TGTGCCAGCAGCCAACTTCCGGGACTCAAAGGAGATGAGCAGTTCTTC. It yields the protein CASSQLPGLKGDEQFF.

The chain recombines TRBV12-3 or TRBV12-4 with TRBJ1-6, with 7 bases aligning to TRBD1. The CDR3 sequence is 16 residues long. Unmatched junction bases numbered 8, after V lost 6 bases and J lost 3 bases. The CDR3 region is CASSPSGGFYNSPLHF. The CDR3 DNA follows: TGTGCCAGCAGCCCTTCAGGGGGTTTCTATAATTCACCCCTCCACTTT.

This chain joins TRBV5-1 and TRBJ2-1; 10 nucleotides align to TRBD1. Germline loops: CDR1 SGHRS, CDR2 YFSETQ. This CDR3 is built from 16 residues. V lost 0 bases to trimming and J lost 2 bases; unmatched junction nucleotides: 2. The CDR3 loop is CASSLGQGAPYNEQFF. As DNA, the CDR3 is TGCGCCAGCAGCTTGGGACAGGGGGCTCCCTACAATGAGCAGTTCTTC.

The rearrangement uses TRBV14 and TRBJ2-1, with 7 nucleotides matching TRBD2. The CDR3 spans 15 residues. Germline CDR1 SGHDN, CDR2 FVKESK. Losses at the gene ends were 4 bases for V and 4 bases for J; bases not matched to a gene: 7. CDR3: CASSRGRATYNEQFF. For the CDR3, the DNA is TGTGCCAGCAGCCGAGGGAGGGCCACGTACAATGAGCAGTTCTTC.

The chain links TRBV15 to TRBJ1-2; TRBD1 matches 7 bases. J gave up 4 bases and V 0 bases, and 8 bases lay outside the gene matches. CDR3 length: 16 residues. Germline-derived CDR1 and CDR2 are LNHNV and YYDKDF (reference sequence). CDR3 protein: CATSRDKGQPIYGYTF. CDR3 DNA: TGTGCCACCAGCAGAGATAAGGGACAGCCTATCTATGGCTACACCTTC.

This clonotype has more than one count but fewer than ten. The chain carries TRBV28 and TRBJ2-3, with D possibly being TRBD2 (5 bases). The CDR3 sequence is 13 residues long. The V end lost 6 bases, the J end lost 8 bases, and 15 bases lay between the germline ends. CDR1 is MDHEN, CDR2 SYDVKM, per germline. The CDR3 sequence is CASSRLRYVTQYF. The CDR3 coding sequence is TGTGCCAGCAGCAGACTACGCTATGTTACGCAGTATTTT.

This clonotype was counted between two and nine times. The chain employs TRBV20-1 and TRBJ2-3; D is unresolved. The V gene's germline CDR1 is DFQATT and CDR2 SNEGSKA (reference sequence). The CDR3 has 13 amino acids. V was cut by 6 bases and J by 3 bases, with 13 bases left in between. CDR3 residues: CSAQGPGTDTQYF. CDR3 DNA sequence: TGCAGTGCACAAGGCCCTGGTACAGATACGCAGTATTTT.

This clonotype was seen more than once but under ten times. CDR3 DNA sequence: TGTGCCAGCAAGCCGAGACCATCGAACACCGGGGAGCTGTTTTTT. Translating it yields CASKPRPSNTGELFF. V and J are TRBV6-1 and TRBJ2-2; D remains unclear. Trimming stripped 7 bases from V and 0 bases from J, with 12 bases between. Germline V gene data show CDR1 as MNHNS and CDR2 as SASEGT. The length of the CDR3 is 15 residues.

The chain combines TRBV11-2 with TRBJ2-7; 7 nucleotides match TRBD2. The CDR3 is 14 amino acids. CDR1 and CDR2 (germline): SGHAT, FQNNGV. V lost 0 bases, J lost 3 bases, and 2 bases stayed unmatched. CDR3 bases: TGTGCCAGCAGCTTAGAGCGGGGGTACTACGAGCAGTACGTC. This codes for CASSLERGYYEQYV.

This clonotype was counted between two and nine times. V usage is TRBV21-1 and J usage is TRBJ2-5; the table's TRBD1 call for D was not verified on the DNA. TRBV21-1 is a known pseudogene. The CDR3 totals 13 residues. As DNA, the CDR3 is TGTGCCAGCAGCAATGGCAGGGAAGAGACCCAGTACTTC. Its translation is CASSNGREETQYF.

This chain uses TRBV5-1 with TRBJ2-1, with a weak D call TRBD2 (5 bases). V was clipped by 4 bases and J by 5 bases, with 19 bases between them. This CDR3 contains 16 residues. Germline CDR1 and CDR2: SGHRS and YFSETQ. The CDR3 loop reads CASSPVRLWENNEQFF. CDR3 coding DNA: TGCGCCAGCAGCCCCGTCAGACTGTGGGAGAACAATGAGCAGTTCTTC.

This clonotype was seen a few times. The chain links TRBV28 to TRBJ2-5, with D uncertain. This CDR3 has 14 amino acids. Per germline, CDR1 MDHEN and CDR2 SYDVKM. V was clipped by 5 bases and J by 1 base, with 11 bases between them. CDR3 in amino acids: CASSRGPSQETQYF. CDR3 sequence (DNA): TGTGCCAGCAGTCGTGGCCCTAGCCAAGAGACCCAGTACTTC.

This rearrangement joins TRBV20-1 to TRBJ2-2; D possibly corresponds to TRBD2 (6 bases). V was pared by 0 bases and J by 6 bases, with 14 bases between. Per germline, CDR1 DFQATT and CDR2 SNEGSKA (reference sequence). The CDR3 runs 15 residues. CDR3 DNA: TGCAGTGCTAGAGATCAGCGGGCGGGACCCGGGGAGCTGTTTTTT. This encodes CSARDQRAGPGELFF.

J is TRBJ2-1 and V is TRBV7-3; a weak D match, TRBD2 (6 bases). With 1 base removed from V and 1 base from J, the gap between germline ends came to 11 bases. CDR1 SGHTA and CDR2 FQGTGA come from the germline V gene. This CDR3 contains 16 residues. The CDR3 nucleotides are TGTGCCAGCAGCTTAAGGGGGAGGATTTCCTACAATGAGCAGTTCTTC. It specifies CASSLRGRISYNEQFF.

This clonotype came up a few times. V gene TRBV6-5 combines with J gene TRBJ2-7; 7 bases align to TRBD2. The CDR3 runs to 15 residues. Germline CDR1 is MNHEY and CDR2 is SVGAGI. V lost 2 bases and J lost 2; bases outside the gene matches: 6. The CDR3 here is CASSYTPGTTYEQYV. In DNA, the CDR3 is TGTGCCAGCAGTTACACTCCCGGGACTACCTACGAGCAGTACGTC.